This record covers a single T cell receptor (beta chain). This clonotype came up many times. Its binding antigen is unknown. No base quality values were provided; no much bigger clone lies one nucleotide off. Stable Graves' hyperthyroidism was defined as the absence of progression to ophthalmopathy over 18 months of follow-up. Hyperthyroidism patients were newly diagnosed, had a disease duration of under 2 months, and were aged 18 to 65 years. Exclusion was applied to patients with uncontrolled infections, other autoimmune diseases, pregnancy or lactation. Diagnoses relied on clinical symptoms, serum thyroxine and TRAb, thyroid ultrasound and orbital computed tomography. PBMCs were isolated from more than 9 ml of fresh peripheral blood by Ficoll-Paque density gradient centrifugation. Total RNA was extracted using Trizol reagent, and RNA quality was assessed on an Agilent 2100 Bioanalyzer. The CDR3 runs 13 residues from the cysteine to the phenylalanine. Only the CDR3 region is kept as DNA, spanning 39 bases read in frame from base 1. V is cut by 8 bases and J by 1 base, and the space between the germline ends is 11 bases. CDR1 MDHEN and CDR2 SYDVKM were looked up in the germline V gene.

The TCR beta CDR3 regions were amplified from the RNA transcripts. The first round of RT-PCR for the TCR CDR3 was performed with the HTBI primer set and the Qiagen OneStep RT-PCR kit. Libraries were constructed in a second round of multiplex PCR, after which size selection and purification were carried out. The libraries were sequenced on an Illumina HiSeq2000 using paired-end 100 bp reads. Processing in the source paper ran as follows. Raw data were processed with SOAPnuke, discarding reads with adapters, uncalled bases, mean Phred below 15, or no exact constant-primer or identifier match. High-quality paired reads were merged with COPE v1.2.5, and unique nucleotide sequences were defined as clonotypes. MiTCR v1.1 was used to align the clonotypes against IMGT TRBV, TRBD and TRBJ reference segments. The analysis included only V-J combinations with a frequency above 0.0001, which together covered around 99% of the repertoires. The TCS score was defined as F50 (clonal expansion) divided by E x V (chaos), with BLOSUM62-based TCRdist calculated between CDR3 peptides within each V-J. Welch's t-statistics and random forest reduced just over 500 V-J features to 13, which were used in a naive Bayes classifier (R e1071). TCRdb redid the processing of the public reads, applying fastp at Q25 and MiXCR, and retained in-frame beta chains. Under each unique CDR3 protein, matching rows form one entry showing the most common genes and DNA. These V and J calls rely on TCRdb rather than the paper's analysis. The sample includes some 720,000 distinct CDR3 sequences, with over 15% observed a single time. Under 8.5% of the sample is in the top ten clones.

The data are from a study of T cells in Graves' hyperthyroidism and ophthalmopathy (dated by TCRdb to about 2019). Describing the broader study: Peripheral blood samples were taken at the time of initial diagnosis, prior to any treatment. Once sampling was done, hyperthyroidism patients were given methimazole at a starting dose of 30 mg daily, whereas ophthalmopathy patients were given high-dose intravenous methylprednisolone. The paper describes TCR Vbeta CDR3 sequencing of more than 120 peripheral blood samples, made up of 43 ophthalmopathy patients, roughly 72 hyperthyroidism patients and 17 progressor patients. In addition, the study compared T-cell repertoires in thyroid tissue and in blood from roughly six Graves' hyperthyroidism patients. For training and testing, the roughly 93 patients in the discovery cohort were randomly divided in a 7:3 ratio. To identify TCR V-J signatures that set the groups apart, the researchers used a discovery cohort of 95 to 100 patients, made up of approximately 43 with Graves' ophthalmopathy and 57 with stable Graves' hyperthyroidism. Prospective prediction of ophthalmopathy was tested in an independent validation cohort of approximately 18 hyperthyroidism patients and 17 patients who later progressed to ophthalmopathy. What the work shows at the level of the full study, not this receptor alone: In validation, the model predicted progression to ophthalmopathy with 55% to 71% sensitivity and around 72% specificity, a median of approximately 6.5 months before onset. Most expanded thyroid clonotypes (frequency above 0.001) were also found in blood, which suggests that blood repertoires may mirror thyroid immune responses. No statistical method was used to set the sample size in advance, and investigators knew the group allocation. A 13 V-J signature model separated ophthalmopathy from stable hyperthyroidism, with about 88% sensitivity and about 81% specificity in cross-validation and 80%/75% in testing.

The TCR sequence derives from a man aged 18 to 29 with Graves' hyperthyroidism. Sequences were obtained from blood. The rearrangement combines TRBV28 with TRBJ1-1, with TRBD1 perhaps the D gene, on 6 matching bases. The DNA reads TGTGCCAGCGGCGACAGGACGAACACTGAAGCTTTCTTT. Its translation is CASGDRTNTEAFF.